What follows describes a single TCR beta chain. The antigen is unknown. These data originate in a study of tumor and adjacent non-tumor tissue in lung cancer. Study information: The patients, 10 men and roughly 5 women, were roughly 30 to 76 with stage I to III disease. Overall study results and limits: Compared with tumor, normal lung showed significantly lower TCR diversity. Normal lung showed higher cumulative top 100 clone frequency than tumor.

CDR1 is GTSNPN and CDR2 is SVGIG in the germline V gene (reference sequence). Trimming stripped 6 bases from V and 9 bases from J, with 9 bases between. The CDR3 is 10 amino acids. RNA was extracted from bulk tissue without any cell sorting. Chemotherapy-naive patients with new lung cancer underwent thoracic surgery in China, August–November 2014. Three rounds of nested PCR, following a modified ARM-PCR protocol, produced the TCRbeta library. TCRdb re-called the multiplex PCR reads with MiXCR, one entry per CDR3 protein. Among roughly 220,000 distinct CDR3 sequences listed, less than 80% were seen once.

This TCR was sampled from a man between 60 and 75 years old with non-small cell lung cancer. The chain combines TRBV30 with TRBJ2-1; D is possibly TRBD1 (6 bases). The sample was lung tumor tissue. The DNA of the CDR3 is TGTGCCTGTAACAGGGTTGAGCAGTTCTTC. Translating gives CACNRVEQFF.